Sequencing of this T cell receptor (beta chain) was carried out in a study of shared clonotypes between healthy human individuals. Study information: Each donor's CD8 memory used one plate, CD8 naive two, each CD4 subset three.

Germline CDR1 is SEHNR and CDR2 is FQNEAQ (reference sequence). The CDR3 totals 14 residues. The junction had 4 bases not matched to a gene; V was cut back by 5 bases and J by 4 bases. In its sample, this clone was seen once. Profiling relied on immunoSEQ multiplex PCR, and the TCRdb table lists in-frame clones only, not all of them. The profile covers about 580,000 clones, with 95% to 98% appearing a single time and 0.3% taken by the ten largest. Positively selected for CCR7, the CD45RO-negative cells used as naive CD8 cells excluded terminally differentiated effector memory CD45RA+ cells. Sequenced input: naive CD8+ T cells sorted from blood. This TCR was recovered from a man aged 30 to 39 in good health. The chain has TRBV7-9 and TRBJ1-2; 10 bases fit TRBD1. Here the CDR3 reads CASSRRTGGYGYTF. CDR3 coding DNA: TGTGCCAGCAGCCGACGGACAGGGGGCTATGGCTACACCTTC.